Listed here are 27 T cell receptor beta chains from one sample, sequenced in a study of regulatory T cells in long-lasting Graves disease. Time point described: newly diagnosed GD, antithyroid drugs for less than 3 months. The TCR library was made from RNA that had been extracted from PBMCs in TRIzol. Libraries of TCR beta came from iRepertoire HTBI primers plus Arm-PCR of CDR3 regions. TCRdb ran MiXCR on the multiplex PCR reads and lists one entry per CDR3 protein. The sample carries a few hundred thousand distinct CDR3 sequences, around a fifth recorded once. The same sample was also studied in work on T cells in Graves' hyperthyroidism and ophthalmopathy.

The input for sequencing was peripheral blood mononuclear cells (PBMCs), taken at new diagnosis, from a patient treated with antithyroid drugs. The receptor set was obtained from a woman aged 25 to 45 with Graves disease.

The rearrangement links TRBV2 to TRBJ2-7; TRBD2 matches at 14 bases. The trim removed 6 bases at V and 3 bases at J, leaving 1 base unmatched. CDR1 and CDR2 (germline): SNHLY, FYNNEI. CDR3 length: 14 amino acids. The CDR3 DNA is TGTGCCAGCAGGGGACTAGCGGGGGACTACGAGCAGTACTTC. Residues: CASRGLAGDYEQYF.

The chain joins TRBV2 to TRBJ2-1, with D maybe TRBD2 (5 bases). The germline V gene encodes CDR1 SNHLY and CDR2 FYNNEI. This CDR3 contains 15 residues. Trimming shortened V by 6 bases and J by 3 bases, and 15 bases separated the two germline ends. This CDR3 reads CASRGMAGLYNEQFF. Written as DNA, the CDR3 is TGTGCCAGCAGGGGTATGGCGGGCCTCTACAATGAGCAGTTCTTC.

This sequence joins TRBV29-1 and TRBJ2-5; no definite D call. Trimming removed 6 bases from V and 8 bases from J, with 10 bases in between. Germline CDR1 SQVTM, CDR2 ANQGSEA. The CDR3 contains 10 residues. CDR3 residues: CSVEFVTQYF. CDR3 in DNA: TGCAGCGTAGAATTTGTAACCCAGTACTTC.

The table lists this clonotype with many counts. V is TRBV9 and J is TRBJ2-3; D is unclear. V dropped 4 bases and J dropped 1 base, with 10 bases sitting between them. The CDR3 has 14 amino acids. In germline, CDR1 is SGDLS, CDR2 YYNGEE. In nucleotides, the CDR3 is TGTGCCAGCAGCCCCGGCGGACGCACAGATACGCAGTATTTT. It yields the protein CASSPGGRTDTQYF.

This clonotype was counted between two and nine times. Sequence at one end of the junction differs from germline and may be a read error. The chain combines TRBV4-1 with TRBJ1-1, with D unresolved. CDR1 MGHRA and CDR2 YSYEKL come from the germline V gene. The CDR3 is 15 amino acids. CDR3 DNA: TGCGCCAACAGCCAATGGCCCGGGAGGAACACTGAAGCTTTCTTT. Translating it yields CANSQWPGRNTEAFF.

This clonotype was picked up many times. The rearrangement uses TRBV28 and TRBJ1-6; D not certain. This CDR3 spans 14 amino acids. Germline CDR1 reads MDHEN; CDR2 reads SYDVKM. Between the trimmed V and J ends, which lost 8 bases and 4 bases, there was a span of 12 bases. For the CDR3, the DNA is TGTGCCAGCGGCGGGGAGGATTATAATTCACCCCTCCACTTT. The encoded protein is CASGGEDYNSPLHF. Full variable domain (remainder filled in from reference TRBV28 and TRBJ1-6): DVKVTQSSRYLVKRTGEKVFLECVQDMDHENMFWYRQDPGLGLRLIYFSYDVKMKEKGDIPEGYSVSREKKERFSLILESASTNQTSMYLCASGGEDYNSPLHFGNGTRLTVT.

A word on this clonotype: No conserved phenylalanine or tryptophan is present at the end of the CDR3, so a read error is the likely explanation. The limits of the CDR3 on the DNA are not certain, so only TCRdb's listed CDR3 is given. The chain combines TRBV28 with TRBJ2-3; whether TRBD1, the table's D call, matches the DNA was not checked. The CDR3 is 19 residues long, counting both termini. Germline CDR1 reads MDHEN; CDR2 reads SYDVKM. The CDR3 spells CASGSVGLWAGAYEQYFGP.

This clonotype has more than one count but fewer than ten. This chain uses TRBV6-1 with TRBJ2-7, with TRBD1 matching 9 bases. V dropped 2 bases and J dropped 6; count of bases not matched to a gene: 8. Germline V gives CDR1 MNHNS, CDR2 SASEGT. The CDR3 runs to 15 residues. CDR3 amino acids: CASSERTGVRPEQYF. CDR3 coding DNA: TGTGCCAGCAGTGAAAGGACAGGGGTTAGACCCGAGCAGTACTTC.

This clonotype was detected a few times. The junction shows a germline mismatch at one end, possibly a read error. Here the CDR3 DNA reads TGCGCCAGCGGCCAAGATAGAGTGACCGCCCGCTTTAACTATGGCTACACCTTC. Protein: CASGQDRVTARFNYGYTF. The gene calls are TRBV4-1 and TRBJ1-2; the D is unclear. The CDR3 is 18 residues long. Germline assignment: CDR1 MGHRA and CDR2 YSYEKL.

This clonotype came up many times. J is TRBJ2-1 and V is TRBV4-2; TRBD1 matches at 7 bases. The CDR3 is made up of 13 amino acids. Germline lookup yields CDR1 LGHNA and CDR2 YNFKEQ. V was clipped by 0 bases and J by 15 bases; unmatched bases: 8. The CDR3: CASSQDSTGIPFF. CDR3 nucleotides: TGTGCCAGCAGCCAAGATTCGACAGGGATCCCGTTCTTC.

Note on this clonotype: A far larger clone is one nucleotide away, so this likely arose from a read error. This chain connects TRBV7-2 to TRBJ2-1, with 10 bases fitting TRBD1. Germline lookup yields CDR1 SGHTA and CDR2 FQGNSA. The CDR3 has 13 amino acids. The V segment lost 4 bases and the J segment 10 bases; nucleotides outside the gene matches: 4. This CDR3 is CASSSTGGGEQFF. The CDR3 coding sequence is TGTGCCAGCAGCTCGACAGGGGGCGGGGAGCAGTTCTTC.

This clonotype was recorded many times. A read error is possible here, since a much larger clone lies one base away. The gene calls are TRBV28 and TRBJ2-5, with D possibly being TRBD2 (6 bases). The CDR3 length is 14 residues. Germline CDR1 is MDHEN and CDR2 is SYDVKM. This chain's CDR3 is CAGSNPGLGETQYF. CDR3 nucleotides: TGTGCCGGCAGTAACCCGGGACTCGGGGAGACCCAGTACTTC.

J is TRBJ1-2 and V is TRBV20-1; a possible D gene is TRBD1 (5 bases). V dropped 6 bases and J dropped 6 bases, with 14 bases sitting between them. Looked up from germline, CDR1 is DFQATT and CDR2 is SNEGSKA (reference sequence). The CDR3 is 12 amino acids. CDR3 bases: TGCAGTGCGTATCGTAGGGACGATGGCTACACCTTC. Its protein product is CSAYRRDDGYTF.

This clonotype was observed at least ten times. This chain uses TRBV20-1 with TRBJ2-2; D is unclear. CDR3 length equals 15 residues. V dropped 3 bases and J dropped 8 bases, with 19 bases sitting between them. Germline V CDR1 and CDR2: DFQATT, SNEGSKA (reference sequence). The CDR3 DNA sequence: TGCAGTGCTAGGCTGGGTGGGCCCTTTACTGGGGAGCTGTTTTTT. As protein: CSARLGGPFTGELFF.

V usage is TRBV28 and J usage is TRBJ2-1, with unresolved D. Matching the DNA end better, TRBJ2-3 makes the J call doubtful. Looked up from germline, CDR1 is MDHEN and CDR2 is SYDVKM. The CDR3 is made up of 11 amino acids. The DNA for the CDR3 is TGTGCCAGCACATATGGGCCTACGCAGTATTTT. Amino acid sequence: CASTYGPTQYF.

The table lists this clonotype with many counts. The rearrangement links TRBV15 to TRBJ2-1; 10 bases map to TRBD2. Germline CDR1 reads LNHNV; CDR2 reads YYDKDF (reference sequence). Trimming took 2 bases from V and 10 from J; bases not matched to a gene: 2. This CDR3 is 13 amino acids long. The CDR3 region is CATSRLAGEEQFF. The DNA for the CDR3 is TGTGCCACCAGCAGACTAGCGGGGGAGGAGCAGTTCTTC.

For this clonotype: A much larger clone differs by one base, so this may be a read error. V gene TRBV2 combines with J gene TRBJ1-5, with TRBD1 matching over 7 bases. The CDR3 is 14 residues long. CDR1 is SNHLY and CDR2 is FYNNEI in the germline V gene. The CDR3 loop is CAGSRQGLYQPQHF. The CDR3 DNA sequence: TGTGCCGGCAGTAGACAGGGCCTATATCAGCCCCAGCATTTT.

At least ten counts were recorded for this clonotype. The gene calls are TRBV12-3 or TRBV12-4 and TRBJ2-3; D ambiguous. Trimming cost V 6 bases and J 4 bases, with 11 bases left between them. CDR3 length: 13 amino acids. CDR3: CASSPDGPDTQYF. In nucleotides, the CDR3 is TGTGCCAGCAGCCCCGACGGCCCAGATACGCAGTATTTT.

This clonotype was detected ten times or more. This chain connects TRBV12-5 to TRBJ1-5; weak D call: TRBD1 (5 bases). Germline CDR1 and CDR2: LGHNT and FRNRAP. With 0 bases removed from V and 0 bases from J, the gap between germline ends came to 9 bases. This CDR3 has 16 residues. For the CDR3, the DNA is TGTGCTAGTGGTTTGGTAATGACAGATAGCAATCAGCCCCAGCATTTT. Translating it yields CASGLVMTDSNQPQHF.

A remark on this clonotype: This may arise from a read error, as a much more abundant clone is one base away. The chain couples TRBV12-3 or TRBV12-4 to TRBJ1-1, with D unclear. The V end was cut by 6 bases, the J end by 3 bases, with 8 bases between. The length of the CDR3 is 12 residues. The CDR3 loop reads CASRSVDTEAFF. The CDR3 nucleotides read TGTGCCAGCAGGTCAGTAGACACTGAAGCTTTCTTT.

This clonotype was detected many times. V is TRBV6-5 and J is TRBJ1-6; D gene ambiguous. The V end was cut by 0 bases, the J end by 0 bases, with 12 bases between. Germline V lookup: CDR1 MNHEY, CDR2 SVGAGI. The CDR3 length is 18 residues. The CDR3 is CASSYSLDGSSYNSPLHF. CDR3 nucleotide sequence: TGTGCCAGCAGTTACTCCTTAGACGGGAGCTCCTATAATTCACCCCTCCACTTT.

This clonotype was seen more than once but under ten times. The J gene is TRBJ1-1, the V gene TRBV20-1, with 9 bases identical to TRBD1. The CDR3 contains 13 residues. V trimming: 1 base; J trimming: 3 bases; junction bases outside the gene matches: 0. Germline V gene data show CDR1 as DFQATT and CDR2 as SNEGSKA (reference sequence). The CDR3 loop reads CSARGTGDTEAFF. The CDR3 DNA sequence: TGCAGTGCTAGAGGGACAGGGGACACTGAAGCTTTCTTT.

Many counts were recorded for this clonotype. The rearrangement joins TRBV28 to TRBJ1-1; D remains ambiguous. CDR3 size: 14 residues. The V end lost 3 bases, the J end lost 2 bases, and 10 bases lay between the germline ends. Germline CDR1 is MDHEN and CDR2 is SYDVKM. The CDR3 loop reads CASSFWGTNTEAFF. CDR3 sequence (DNA): TGTGCCAGCAGTTTTTGGGGAACCAACACTGAAGCTTTCTTT.

A word on this clonotype: A read error may be the cause here, since a much bigger clone is one base away. In DNA form, the CDR3 reads TGCGCCAGCAGCTTACGGACAGAGGAAGAGGCCCAGTACTTC. Amino acid sequence: CASSLRTEEEAQYF. The chain uses TRBV5-1 and TRBJ2-5, with D possibly TRBD1 on 6 matching bases. From germline, CDR1 is SGHRS and CDR2 YFSETQ. This CDR3 spans 14 amino acids.

A few counts support this clonotype. The genes are TRBV4-1 and TRBJ1-2; TRBD1 might be the D (6 bases). V lost 0 bases, J lost 5 bases, and 25 bases lay in between. This CDR3 comprises 19 residues. In germline, CDR1 is MGHRA, CDR2 YSYEKL. The CDR3 DNA sequence: TGCGCCAGCAGCCAAGAGGGGGTGGGAGATGTCGGGGGGCTGTATGGCTACACCTTC. It translates to CASSQEGVGDVGGLYGYTF.

This clonotype was seen at least ten times. V is TRBV6-1 and J is TRBJ2-5, with 7 positions matching TRBD2. CDR3 size: 17 residues. The V gene's germline CDR1 is MNHNS and CDR2 SASEGT. V shed 7 bases, J shed 3 bases, and the junction held 17 bases outside the gene matches. The DNA for the CDR3 is TGTGCCAGCAACCAGATCCTGGGCGGGGGAGATAAAGAGACCCAGTACTTC. This encodes CASNQILGGGDKETQYF.

In regard to this clonotype: At one end, the junction sequence differs from germline, possibly due to a read error. The rearrangement uses TRBV28 and TRBJ2-2; D perhaps matches TRBD2 (6 bases). Germline V gives CDR1 MDHEN, CDR2 SYDVKM. This CDR3 has 16 amino acids. The CDR3 region has the DNA TGTGCCAGCAGCCCGGGACGCACGCTCAACACCGGGGGGCTGTTTTTT. It is translated as CASSPGRTLNTGGLFF.